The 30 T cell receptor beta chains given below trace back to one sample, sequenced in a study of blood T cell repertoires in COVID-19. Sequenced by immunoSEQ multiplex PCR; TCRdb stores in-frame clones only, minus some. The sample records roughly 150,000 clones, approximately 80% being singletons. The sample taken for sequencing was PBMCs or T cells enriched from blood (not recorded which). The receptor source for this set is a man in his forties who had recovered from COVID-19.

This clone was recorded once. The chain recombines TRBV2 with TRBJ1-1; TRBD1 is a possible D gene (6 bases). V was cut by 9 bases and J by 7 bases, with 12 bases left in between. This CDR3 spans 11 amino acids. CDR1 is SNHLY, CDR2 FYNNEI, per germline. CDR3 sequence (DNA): TGTGCCAGTCACAGGGCGGTTGAAGCTTTCTTT. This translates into CASHRAVEAFF.

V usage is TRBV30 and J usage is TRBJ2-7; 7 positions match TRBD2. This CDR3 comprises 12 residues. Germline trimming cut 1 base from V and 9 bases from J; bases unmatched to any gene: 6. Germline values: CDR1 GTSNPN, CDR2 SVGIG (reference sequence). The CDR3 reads CAWSGTGGWQYF. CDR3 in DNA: TGTGCCTGGAGTGGTACCGGGGGGTGGCAGTACTTC.

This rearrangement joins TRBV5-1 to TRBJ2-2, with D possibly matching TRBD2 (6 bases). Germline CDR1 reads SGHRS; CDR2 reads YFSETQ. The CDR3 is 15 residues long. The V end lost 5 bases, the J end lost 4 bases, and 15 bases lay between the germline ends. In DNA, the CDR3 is TGCGCCAGCAGTCTGGGCTCGCGGGGCACCGGGGAGCTGTTTTTT. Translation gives CASSLGSRGTGELFF.

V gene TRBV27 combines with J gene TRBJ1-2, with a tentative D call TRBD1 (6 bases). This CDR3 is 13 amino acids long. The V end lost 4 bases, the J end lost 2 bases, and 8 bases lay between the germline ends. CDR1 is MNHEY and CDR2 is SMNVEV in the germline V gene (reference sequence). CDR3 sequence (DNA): TGTGCCAGCAGTTACAGGGCGAACTATGGCTACACCTTC. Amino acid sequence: CASSYRANYGYTF.

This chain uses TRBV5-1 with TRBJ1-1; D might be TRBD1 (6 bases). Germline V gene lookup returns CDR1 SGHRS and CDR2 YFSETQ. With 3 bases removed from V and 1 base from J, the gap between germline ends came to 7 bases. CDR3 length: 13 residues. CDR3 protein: CASSSQGNTEAFF. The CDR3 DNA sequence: TGCGCCAGCAGCTCACAGGGGAACACTGAAGCTTTCTTT.

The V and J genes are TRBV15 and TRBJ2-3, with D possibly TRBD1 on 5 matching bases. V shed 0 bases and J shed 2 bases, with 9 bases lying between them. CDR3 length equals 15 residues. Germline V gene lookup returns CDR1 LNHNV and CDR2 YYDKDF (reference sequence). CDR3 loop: CATSRERQNTDTQYF. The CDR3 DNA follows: TGTGCCACCAGCAGAGAGCGACAGAACACAGATACGCAGTATTTT.

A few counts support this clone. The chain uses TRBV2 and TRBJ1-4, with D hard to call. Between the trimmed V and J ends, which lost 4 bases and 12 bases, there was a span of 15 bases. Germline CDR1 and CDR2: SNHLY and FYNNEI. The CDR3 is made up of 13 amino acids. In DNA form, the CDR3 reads TGTGCCAGCAGTGCCCAGACACAAACGGAACTGTTTTTT. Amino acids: CASSAQTQTELFF.

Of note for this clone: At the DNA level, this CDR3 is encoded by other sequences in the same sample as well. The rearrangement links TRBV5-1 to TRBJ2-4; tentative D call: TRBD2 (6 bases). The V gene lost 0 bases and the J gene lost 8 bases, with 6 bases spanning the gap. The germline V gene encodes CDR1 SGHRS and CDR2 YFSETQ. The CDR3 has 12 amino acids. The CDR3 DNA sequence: TGCGCCAGCAGCTTGGCGGGAGACATTCAGTACTTC. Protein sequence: CASSLAGDIQYF.

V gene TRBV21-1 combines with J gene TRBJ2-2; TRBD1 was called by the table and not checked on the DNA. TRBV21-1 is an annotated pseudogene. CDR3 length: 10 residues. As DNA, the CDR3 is TGTGCCAGGTCAACAGGGGAGCTGTTTTTT. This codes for CARSTGELFF.

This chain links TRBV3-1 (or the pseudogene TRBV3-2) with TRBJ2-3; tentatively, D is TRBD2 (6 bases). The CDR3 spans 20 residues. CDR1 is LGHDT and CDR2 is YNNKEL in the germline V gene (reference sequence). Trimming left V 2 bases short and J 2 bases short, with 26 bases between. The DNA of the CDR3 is TGTGCCAGCAGCCAAAGGCCAGCGTACTTGGCGGGGCCCGCCACAGATACGCAGTATTTT. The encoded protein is CASSQRPAYLAGPATDTQYF.

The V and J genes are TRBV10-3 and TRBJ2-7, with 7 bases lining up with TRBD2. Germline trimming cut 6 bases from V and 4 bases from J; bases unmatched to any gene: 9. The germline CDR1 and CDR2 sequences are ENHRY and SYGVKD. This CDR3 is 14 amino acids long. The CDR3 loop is CAISSTSRSYEQYV. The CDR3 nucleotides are TGTGCCATCAGCTCGACTAGCCGGTCATACGAGCAGTACGTC.

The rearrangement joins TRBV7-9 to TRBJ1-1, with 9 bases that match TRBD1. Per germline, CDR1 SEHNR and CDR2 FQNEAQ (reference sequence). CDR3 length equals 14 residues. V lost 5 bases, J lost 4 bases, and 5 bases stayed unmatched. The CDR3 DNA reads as TGTGCCAGCAGCCTTACAGGGGGCATCACTGAAGCTTTCTTT. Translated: CASSLTGGITEAFF.

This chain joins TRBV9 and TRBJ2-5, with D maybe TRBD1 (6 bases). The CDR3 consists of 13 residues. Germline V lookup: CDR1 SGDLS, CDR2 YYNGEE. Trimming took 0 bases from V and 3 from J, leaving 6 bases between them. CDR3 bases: TGTGCCAGCAGCGTAGGGGACAAAGAGACCCAGTACTTC. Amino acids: CASSVGDKETQYF. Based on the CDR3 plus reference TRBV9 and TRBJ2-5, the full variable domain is DSGVTQTPKHLITATGQRVTLRCSPRSGDLSVYWYQQSLDQGLQFLIQYYNGEERAKGNILERFSAQQFPDLHSELNLSSLELGDSALYFCASSVGDKETQYFGPGTRLLVL.

CDR3 amino acids: CASGLDRGGYEQYF. Here the CDR3 DNA reads TGTGCTAGTGGTTTAGACCGCGGCGGCTACGAGCAGTACTTC. This sequence joins TRBV12-5 and TRBJ2-7; no reliable D call. The CDR3 runs to 14 residues. Germline V CDR1 and CDR2: LGHNT, FRNRAP. Trimming shortened V by 3 bases and J by 3 bases, and 12 bases separated the two germline ends.

In nucleotides, the CDR3 is TGTGCCAGCAGCGTAGATGGGACAGGGGGCACAGATACGCAGTATTTT. It encodes CASSVDGTGGTDTQYF. This chain connects TRBV9 to TRBJ2-3, with TRBD1 matching over 10 bases. CDR1 and CDR2 from the germline V gene are SGDLS and YYNGEE. V lost 0 bases to trimming and J lost 1 base; unmatched junction nucleotides: 2. The CDR3 has 16 amino acids. The full variable domain, in which reference TRBV9 and TRBJ2-3 provide the parts outside the CDR3, is DSGVTQTPKHLITATGQRVTLRCSPRSGDLSVYWYQQSLDQGLQFLIQYYNGEERAKGNILERFSAQQFPDLHSELNLSSLELGDSALYFCASSVDGTGGTDTQYFGPGTRLTVL.

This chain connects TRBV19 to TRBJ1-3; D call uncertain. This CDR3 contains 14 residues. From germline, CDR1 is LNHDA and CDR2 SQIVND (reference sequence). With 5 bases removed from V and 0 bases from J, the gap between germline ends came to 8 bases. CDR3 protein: CASSPKSSGNTIYF. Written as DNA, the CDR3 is TGTGCCAGTAGTCCAAAGAGCTCTGGAAACACCATATATTTT.

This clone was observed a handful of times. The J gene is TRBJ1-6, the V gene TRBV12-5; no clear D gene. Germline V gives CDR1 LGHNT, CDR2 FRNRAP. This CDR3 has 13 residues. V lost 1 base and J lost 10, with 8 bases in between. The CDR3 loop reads CASGLDTWSPLHF. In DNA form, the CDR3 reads TGTGCTAGTGGTTTGGATACATGGTCACCCCTCCACTTT. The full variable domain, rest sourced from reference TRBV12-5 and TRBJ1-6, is DARVTQTPRHKVTEMGQEVTMRCQPILGHNTVFWYRQTMMQGLELLAYFRNRAPLDDSGMPKDRFSAEMPDATLATLKIQPSEPRDSAVYFCASGLDTWSPLHFGNGTRLTVT.

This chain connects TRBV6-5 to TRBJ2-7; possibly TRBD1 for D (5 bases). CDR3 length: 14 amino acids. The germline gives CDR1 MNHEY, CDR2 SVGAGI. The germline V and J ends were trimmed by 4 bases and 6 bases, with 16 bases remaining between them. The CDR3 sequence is CASSLTVGVGEQYF. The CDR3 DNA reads TGTGCCAGCAGTTTGACCGTAGGGGTTGGCGAGCAGTACTTC.

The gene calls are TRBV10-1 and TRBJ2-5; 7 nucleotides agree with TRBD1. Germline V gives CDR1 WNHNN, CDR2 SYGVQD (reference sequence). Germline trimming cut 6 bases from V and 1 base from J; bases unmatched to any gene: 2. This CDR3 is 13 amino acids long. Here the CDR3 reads CASRDRPQETQYF. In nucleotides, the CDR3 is TGCGCCAGCAGGGACAGGCCCCAAGAGACCCAGTACTTC.

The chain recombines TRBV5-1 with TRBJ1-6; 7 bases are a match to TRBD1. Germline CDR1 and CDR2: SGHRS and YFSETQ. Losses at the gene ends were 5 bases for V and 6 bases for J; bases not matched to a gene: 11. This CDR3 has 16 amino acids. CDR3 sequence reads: CASRPSPGQSNSPLHF. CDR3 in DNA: TGCGCCAGCAGACCCTCCCCGGGACAGAGTAATTCACCCCTCCACTTT.

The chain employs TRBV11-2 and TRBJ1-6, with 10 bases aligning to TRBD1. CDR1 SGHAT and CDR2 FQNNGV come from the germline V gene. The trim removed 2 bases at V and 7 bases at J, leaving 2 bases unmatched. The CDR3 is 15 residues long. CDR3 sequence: CASSLLGQGNSPLHF. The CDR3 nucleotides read TGTGCCAGCAGCTTATTGGGACAGGGGAATTCACCCCTCCACTTT.

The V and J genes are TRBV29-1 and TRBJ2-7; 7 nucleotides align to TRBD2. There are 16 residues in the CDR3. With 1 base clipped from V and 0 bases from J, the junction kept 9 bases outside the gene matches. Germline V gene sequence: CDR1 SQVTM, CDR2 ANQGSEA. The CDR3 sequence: CSVEAGRGYNSYEQYF. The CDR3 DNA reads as TGCAGCGTTGAAGCGGGGAGGGGCTATAACTCCTACGAGCAGTACTTC.

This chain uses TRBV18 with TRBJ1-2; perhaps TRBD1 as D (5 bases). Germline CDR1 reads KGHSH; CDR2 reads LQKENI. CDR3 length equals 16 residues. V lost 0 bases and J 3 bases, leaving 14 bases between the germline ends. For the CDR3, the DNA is TGTGCCAGCTCACCACCAAGCCTCGGGGGGGACTATGGCTACACCTTC. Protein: CASSPPSLGGDYGYTF.

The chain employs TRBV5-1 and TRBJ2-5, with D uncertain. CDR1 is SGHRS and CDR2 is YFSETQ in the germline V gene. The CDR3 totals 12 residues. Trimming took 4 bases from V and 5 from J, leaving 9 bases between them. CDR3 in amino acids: CASSAAMETQYF. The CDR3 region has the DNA TGCGCCAGCAGCGCGGCGATGGAGACCCAGTACTTC.

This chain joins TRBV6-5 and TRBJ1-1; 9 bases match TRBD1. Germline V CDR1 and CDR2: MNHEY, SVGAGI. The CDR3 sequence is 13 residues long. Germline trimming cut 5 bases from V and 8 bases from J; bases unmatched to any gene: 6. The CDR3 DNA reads TGTGCCAGCAGTATAGAGGACAGGGGAGAAGCTTTCTTT. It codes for CASSIEDRGEAFF.

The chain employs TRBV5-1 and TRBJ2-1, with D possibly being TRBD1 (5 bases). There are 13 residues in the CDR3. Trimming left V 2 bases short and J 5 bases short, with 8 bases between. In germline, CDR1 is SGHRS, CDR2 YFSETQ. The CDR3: CASSLEGDNEQFF. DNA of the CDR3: TGCGCCAGCAGCTTAGAAGGGGACAATGAGCAGTTCTTC.

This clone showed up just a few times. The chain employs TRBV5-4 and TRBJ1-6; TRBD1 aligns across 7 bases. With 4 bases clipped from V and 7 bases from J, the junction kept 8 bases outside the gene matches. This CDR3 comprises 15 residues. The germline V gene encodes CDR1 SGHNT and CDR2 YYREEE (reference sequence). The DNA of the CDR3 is TGTGCCAGCAGCCTCCCCGGGACAGCCAATTCACCCCTCCACTTT. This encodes CASSLPGTANSPLHF.

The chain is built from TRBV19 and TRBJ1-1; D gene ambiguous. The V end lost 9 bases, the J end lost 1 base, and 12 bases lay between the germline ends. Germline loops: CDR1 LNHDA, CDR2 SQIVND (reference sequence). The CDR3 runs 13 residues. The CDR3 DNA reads TGTGCCAGCGGAGACGTCTGGAACACTGAAGCTTTCTTT. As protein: CASGDVWNTEAFF. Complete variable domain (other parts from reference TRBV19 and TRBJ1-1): DGGITQSPKYLFRKEGQNVTLSCEQNLNHDAMYWYRQDPGQGLRLIYYSQIVNDFQKGDIAEGYSVSREKKESFPLTVTSAQKNPTAFYLCASGDVWNTEAFFGQGTRLTVV.

The CDR3 DNA reads as TGCGCCAGCAGCTTGTCAGTCTTGAACACTGAAGCTTTCTTT. It translates to CASSLSVLNTEAFF. V usage is TRBV5-1 and J usage is TRBJ1-1; D uncertain. The CDR3 contains 14 residues. V gave up 1 base and J gave up 0 bases, with 7 bases separating them. Germline V CDR1 and CDR2: SGHRS, YFSETQ.

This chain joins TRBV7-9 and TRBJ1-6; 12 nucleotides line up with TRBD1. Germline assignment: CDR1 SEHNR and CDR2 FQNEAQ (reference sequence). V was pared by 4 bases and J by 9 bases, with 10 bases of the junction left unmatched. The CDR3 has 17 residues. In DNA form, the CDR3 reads TGTGCCAGCAGCTCGGGACAGGGGGCTGCCGGAGGTTCACCCCTCCACTTT. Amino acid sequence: CASSSGQGAAGGSPLHF.